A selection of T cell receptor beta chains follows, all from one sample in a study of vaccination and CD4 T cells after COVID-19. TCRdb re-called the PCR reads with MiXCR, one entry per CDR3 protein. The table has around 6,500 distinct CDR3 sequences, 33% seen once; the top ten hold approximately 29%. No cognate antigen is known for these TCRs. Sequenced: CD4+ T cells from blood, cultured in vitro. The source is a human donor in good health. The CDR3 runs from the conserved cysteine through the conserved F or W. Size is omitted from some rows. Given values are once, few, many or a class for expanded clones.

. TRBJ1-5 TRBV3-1 CASSQDRRQPQHF
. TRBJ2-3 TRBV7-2 CASSSADTQYF
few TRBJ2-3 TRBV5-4 CASSSPQGTDTQYF
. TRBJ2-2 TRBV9 CASSVVGQGTGELFF
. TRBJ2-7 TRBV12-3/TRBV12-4 CASQRRQGYYEQYF
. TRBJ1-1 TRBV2 CASSEAVSGNTEAFF
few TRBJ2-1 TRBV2 CARDPVGNEQFF
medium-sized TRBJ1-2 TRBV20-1 CSVTDREDGYTF
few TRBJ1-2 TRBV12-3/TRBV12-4 CASSLQDANYGYTF
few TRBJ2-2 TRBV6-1 CASSRDLGEPTGELFF
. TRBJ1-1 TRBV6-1 CASSRDGSSSNTEAFF
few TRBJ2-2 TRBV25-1 CASRVTNTGELFF
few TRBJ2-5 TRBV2 CASSEKETQYF
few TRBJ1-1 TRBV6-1 CASSAKRNTEAFF
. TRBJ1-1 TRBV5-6 CASSLAGMNTEAFF
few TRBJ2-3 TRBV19 CASSIVKAGTDTQYF
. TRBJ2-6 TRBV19 CASSMGSSGANVLTF
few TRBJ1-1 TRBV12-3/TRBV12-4 CASSLFPSEAFF
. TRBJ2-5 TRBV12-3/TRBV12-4 CASTSGFTQYF
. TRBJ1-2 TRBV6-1 CASRTWTAYGYTF
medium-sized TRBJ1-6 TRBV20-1 CSARPGQGSSPLHF
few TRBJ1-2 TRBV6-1 CASRPGQNSNYGYTF
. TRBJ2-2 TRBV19 CASSKTGNTGELFF
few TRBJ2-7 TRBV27 CASSLSPDTDSYEQYF
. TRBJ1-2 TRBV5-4 CASSWDRGNYGYTF
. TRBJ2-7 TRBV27 CASSLYSLSRGVFPYEQYF
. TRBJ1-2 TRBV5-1 CASSLGPNSSGYTF
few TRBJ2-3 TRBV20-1 CSAGGTSGGGDTQYF
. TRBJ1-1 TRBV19 CASHFYPRGLITEAFF
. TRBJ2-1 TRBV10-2 CASSLLGGRRINEQFF
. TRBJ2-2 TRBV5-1 CASSLYGTGELFF
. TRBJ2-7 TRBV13 CASSSRGVSYEQYF
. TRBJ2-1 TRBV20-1 CSARDLAGLNEQFF
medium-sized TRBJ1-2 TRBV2 CASSVIVSYGYTF
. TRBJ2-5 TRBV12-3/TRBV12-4 CASSRPSSPETQYF
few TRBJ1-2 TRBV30 CAWSVQGGYTF
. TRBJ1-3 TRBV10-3 CAISEPHPPGGNTIYF
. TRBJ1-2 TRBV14 CASSQDIESTANYGYTF
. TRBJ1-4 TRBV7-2 CASSRLGSQLNEKLFF